This entry lists 3 T cell receptor beta chains sequenced from one sample in a study of blood T cell repertoires in COVID-19. The table came from immunoSEQ multiplex PCR; TCRdb's copy has only in-frame clones and leaves some out. The data contain 200,000 or so clones, 88% of them singletons. Sequencing was performed on PBMCs or T cells enriched from blood (not recorded which). The source of these receptors is a woman aged 25 to 39 who had recovered from COVID-19.

V gene TRBV15 combines with J gene TRBJ1-3; D gene ambiguous. Germline loops: CDR1 LNHNV, CDR2 YYDKDF (reference sequence). Trimming stripped 0 bases from V and 0 bases from J, with 12 bases between. The CDR3 length is 17 residues. The CDR3 loop is CATSRDTTTFSGNTIYF. For the CDR3, the DNA is TGTGCCACCAGCAGAGATACAACAACCTTCTCTGGAAACACCATATATTTT.

The V and J genes are TRBV9 and TRBJ2-3; D possibly corresponds to TRBD2 (6 bases). CDR3 length: 15 amino acids. V was shortened by 3 bases and J by 6 bases, with 17 bases between the two germline ends. Germline lookup yields CDR1 SGDLS and CDR2 YYNGEE. The CDR3 DNA is TGTGCCAGCAGCGCCACCGGGACTCAGTTGGATACGCAGTATTTT. It specifies CASSATGTQLDTQYF.

The V gene is TRBV19, the J gene TRBJ1-1; 7 positions agree with TRBD1. V gave up 4 bases and J gave up 7 bases; unmatched junction bases: 12. Germline V CDR1 and CDR2: LNHDA, SQIVND (reference sequence). The CDR3 contains 15 residues. The CDR3 here is CASSTDRAGTGEAFF. CDR3 DNA sequence: TGTGCCAGTAGTACCGACAGGGCAGGTACGGGTGAAGCTTTCTTT.